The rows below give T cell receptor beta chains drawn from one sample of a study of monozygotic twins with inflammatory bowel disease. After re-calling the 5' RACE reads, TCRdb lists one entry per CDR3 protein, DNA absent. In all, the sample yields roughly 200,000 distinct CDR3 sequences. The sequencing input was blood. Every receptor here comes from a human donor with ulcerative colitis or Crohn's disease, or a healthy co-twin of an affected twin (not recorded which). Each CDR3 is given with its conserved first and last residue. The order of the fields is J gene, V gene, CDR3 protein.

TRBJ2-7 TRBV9 CASSVQGSPPNEQYF
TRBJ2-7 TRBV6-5 CASSYRPAGTSYEQYF
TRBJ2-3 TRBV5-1 CASSSNRETDTQYF
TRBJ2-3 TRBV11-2 CASSLLGVGLADTDTQYF
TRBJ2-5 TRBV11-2 CASSLDFQTAAEETQYF
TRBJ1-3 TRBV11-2 CASSSGGKGSGNTIYF
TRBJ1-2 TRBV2 CATSPGQLWMMGYTF
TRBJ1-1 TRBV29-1 CSVVRNMNTEAFF
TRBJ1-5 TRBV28 CASSADNWSNQPQHF
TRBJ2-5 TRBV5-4 CASSPASGAQETQYF
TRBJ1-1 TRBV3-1 CASSQGAGQATEAFF
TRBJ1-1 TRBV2 CASSGQLEAFF
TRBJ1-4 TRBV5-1 CASSEGKGVTNEKLFF
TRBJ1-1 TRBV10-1 CASRERPITEAFF
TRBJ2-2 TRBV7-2 CASSSFQGAANGELFF
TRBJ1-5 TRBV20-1 CSARDQGQNQPQHF
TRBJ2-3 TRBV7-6 CASSLGAGGLRDTQYF
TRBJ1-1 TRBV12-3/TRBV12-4 CASSLKGYGTEAFF
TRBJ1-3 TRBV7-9 CASYPEGYSGNTIYF
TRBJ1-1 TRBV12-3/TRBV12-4 CASRKMALNTEAFF
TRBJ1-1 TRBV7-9 CASSLEGGQAFF
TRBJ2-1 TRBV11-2 CASSFRIPGTGTYNEQFF
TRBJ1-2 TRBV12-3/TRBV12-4 CASTALWGAPGYTF
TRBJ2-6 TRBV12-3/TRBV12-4 CASSLSYGGAGANVLTF
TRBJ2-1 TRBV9 CASSVGSAGGRNEQFF
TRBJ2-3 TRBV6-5 CASTYPKRGRSTDTQYF
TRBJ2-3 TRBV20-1 CSATSLSTGVFADTQYF
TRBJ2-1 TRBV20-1 CSARDGTSGRNEQFF
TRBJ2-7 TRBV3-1 CASSQVRTVSYEQYF
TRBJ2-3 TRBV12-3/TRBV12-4 CASSLRLADTQYF
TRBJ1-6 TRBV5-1 CASSQGTSYNSPLHF
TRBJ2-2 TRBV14 CASSQDLRSGELFF
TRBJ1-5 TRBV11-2 CASSGGGRSNQPQHF
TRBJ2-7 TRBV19 CASSISGANLYEQYF
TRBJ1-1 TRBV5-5 CASNFQGGWTEAFF
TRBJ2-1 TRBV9 CASSVAPVGIYNEQFF
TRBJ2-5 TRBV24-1 CATSDGPGTKTQYF
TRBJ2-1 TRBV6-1 CASSWSYNEQFF
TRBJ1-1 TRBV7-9 CASSPTQGSTEAFF
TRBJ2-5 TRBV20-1 CSARVIAGRGETQYF
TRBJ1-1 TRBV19 CASSATGWTEAFF
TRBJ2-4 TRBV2 CASSLTDRGNIQYF
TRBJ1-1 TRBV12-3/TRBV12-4 CASRKTVDTEAFF
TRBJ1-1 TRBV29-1 CSVEQTGDTEAFF
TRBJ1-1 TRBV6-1 CASDYRGHVYTEAFF
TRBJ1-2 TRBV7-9 CASTPTVNYGYTF
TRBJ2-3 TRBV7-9 CASSSGRGTDTQYF